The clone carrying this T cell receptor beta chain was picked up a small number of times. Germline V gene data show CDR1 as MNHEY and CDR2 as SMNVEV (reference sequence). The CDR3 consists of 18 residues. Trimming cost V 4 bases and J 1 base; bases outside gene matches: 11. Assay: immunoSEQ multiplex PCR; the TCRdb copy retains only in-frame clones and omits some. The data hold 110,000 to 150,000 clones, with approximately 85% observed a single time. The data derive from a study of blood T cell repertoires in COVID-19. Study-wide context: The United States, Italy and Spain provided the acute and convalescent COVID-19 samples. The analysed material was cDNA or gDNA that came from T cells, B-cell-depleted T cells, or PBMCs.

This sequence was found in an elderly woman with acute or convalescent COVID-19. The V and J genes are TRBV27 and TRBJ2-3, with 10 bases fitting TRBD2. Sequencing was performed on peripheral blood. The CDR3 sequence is CASSSLAGGRRGTDTQYF. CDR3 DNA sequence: TGTGCCAGCAGTTCCTTAGCGGGGGGCCGTCGTGGCACAGATACGCAGTATTTT.